A selection of T cell receptor beta chains follows, all from one sample in a study of vaccination effects on CD4 cells after COVID-19. Generated by immunoSEQ multiplex PCR, the TCRdb table keeps only in-frame clones and is missing some. The repertoire consists of 25,000 to 35,000 clones, with about 80% occurring once and the leading ten covering around 30%. Their antigen targets remain unknown. The material was CD4+ T cells from PBMCs cultured with SARS-CoV-2 spike peptides, obtained before COVID-19 vaccination. Receptors were obtained from a human donor who received a COVID-19 vaccine. The CDR3 runs from the conserved cysteine through the conserved F or W. D genes are given only for firm matches. The listing skips clone size in some rows; elsewhere it reads once, few, many or a size class.

V gene	clone size	J gene	D gene	CDR3 DNA	CDR3 protein
TRBV3-1/TRBV3-2	-	TRBJ1-2	-	TGTGCCAGCAGACCATCGGGGCACTATGGCTACACCTTC	CASRPSGHYGYTF
TRBV4-2	-	TRBJ2-6	-	TGTGCCAGCAGCCAAGGGAGTCTCTGGGCCAACGTCCTGACTTTC	CASSQGSLWANVLTF
TRBV6-1	-	TRBJ1-1	-	TGTGCCAGCAGTGAACTACAGGGAACTGAAGCTTTCTTT	CASSELQGTEAFF
TRBV4-3	-	TRBJ2-7	TRBD2	TGCGCCAGCAGCCAAGGGCTAGCGGGCCCCTACGAGCAGTACTTC	CASSQGLAGPYEQYF
TRBV7-3	-	TRBJ2-3	TRBD2	TGTGCCAGCAGCTGGGAGTTGCGGGGGGGCACAGATACGCAGTATTTT	CASSWELRGGTDTQYF
TRBV23-1	-	TRBJ1-2	-	TGCGCCAGCAGTCACCCCAAGGCCAGGGTGGGAAATCTGCCTTATGGCTACACCTTC	CASSHPKARVGNLPYGYTF
TRBV9	-	TRBJ1-1	-	TGTGCCAGCAGCGTAGAGGGTGGCCGTTTCTCTGAAGCTTTCTTT	CASSVEGGRFSEAFF
TRBV6-5	-	TRBJ1-1	-	TGTGCCAGCAGTTACGGGGGCATGGACACTGAAGCTTTCTTT	CASSYGGMDTEAFF
TRBV5-1	-	TRBJ2-7	-	TGCGCCAGCAGCGGGCCCGGAGGGGCTGAGCAGTACTTC	CASSGPGGAEQYF
TRBV5-4	few	TRBJ1-2	-	TGTGCCAGCAGCTTAGGGGGAAACTATGGCTACACCTTC	CASSLGGNYGYTF
TRBV27	few	TRBJ1-2	-	TGTGCCAGCAGTTTAAGAGGGGTCGAGGGCTACACCTTC	CASSLRGVEGYTF
TRBV28	-	TRBJ1-2	-	TGTGCCAGCAGTCTGTCGACTGCGTATGGCTACACCTTC	CASSLSTAYGYTF
TRBV10-3	few	TRBJ2-7	-	TGTGCCATCAGTGAAAACCGGGATCCCTACGAGCAGTACTTC	CAISENRDPYEQYF
TRBV19	few	TRBJ1-5	TRBD1	TGTGCCAGTAGTGACCCGGGACAGGGTAGGCAGCCCCAGCATTTT	CASSDPGQGRQPQHF
TRBV19	-	TRBJ2-7	-	TGTGCCAGTAGTATCGGCCTCTCCTACGAGCAGTACTTC	CASSIGLSYEQYF
TRBV15	-	TRBJ2-5	TRBD2	TGTGCCACCAGCAGAGGGGCTAGCGGCCAAGAGACCCAGTACTTC	CATSRGASGQETQYF
TRBV6-2/TRBV6-3	-	TRBJ2-1	TRBD2	TGTGCCAGCAGTGTAGCGGGGAAACTCATCTCCTACAATGAGCAGTTCTTC	CASSVAGKLISYNEQFF
TRBV5-6	-	TRBJ1-2	-	TGTGCCAGCAGCATCGACTTTGTTGGTGGGGGAGGAAACTATGGCTACACCTTC	CASSIDFVGGGGNYGYTF
TRBV6-5	-	TRBJ2-5	-	TGTGCCAGCAGGTTAGGGGTCCAAGAGACCCAGTACTTC	CASRLGVQETQYF
TRBV21-1	-	TRBJ1-4	-	TGTGCCAGCCCGGGACAGGGGGATGAAAAACTGTTTTTT	CASPGQGDEKLFF
TRBV7-2	-	TRBJ2-1	-	TGTGCCAGCAGCTTAGAGGGCTACCGGCGGGCCAATGAGCAGTTCTTC	CASSLEGYRRANEQFF
TRBV9	-	TRBJ2-1	-	TGTGCCAGCAGCCCAGGGGGCGGGAGCTCCTACAATGAGCAGTTCTTC	CASSPGGGSSYNEQFF
TRBV19	once	TRBJ2-3	-	TGTGCCAGTAGTATTGGGCAGCCCACAGATACGCAGTATTTT	CASSIGQPTDTQYF
TRBV5-1	-	TRBJ2-1	TRBD2	TGCGCCAGCAGCTTGAGGACTAGCGGGAGATCCTACAATGAGCAGTTCTTC	CASSLRTSGRSYNEQFF
TRBV4-2	-	TRBJ1-2	TRBD1	TGTGCCAGCAGCCAAGTGGGGACAGGGGGAACCTATGGCTACACCTTC	CASSQVGTGGTYGYTF
TRBV24-1	-	TRBJ2-1	-	TGTGCCACCAGTGATTTGGGGGCCCCCTACAATGAGCAGTTCTTC	CATSDLGAPYNEQFF
TRBV5-1	-	TRBJ2-2	TRBD2	TGCGCCAGCAGCCTCCCTACTAGCGGGACTACCACCGGGGAGCTGTTTTTT	CASSLPTSGTTTGELFF
TRBV14	-	TRBJ1-2	-	TGTGCCAGCAGCCTTATCACCCACTATGGCTACACCTTC	CASSLITHYGYTF
TRBV10-2	once	TRBJ1-2	-	TGCGCCAGCAGCCCCGGGAGGGGGGCCCCCCTCTATGGCTACACCTTC	CASSPGRGAPLYGYTF
TRBV3-1/TRBV3-2	-	TRBJ1-2	-	TGTGCCAGCAGCCACCCCCCTGAGACTGGGGGCTTTGGCTACACCTTC	CASSHPPETGGFGYTF
TRBV21-1	-	TRBJ1-2	-	TGTGCCAGCACCACCGACAGGTCGCTATTTAGCTACACCTTC	CASTTDRSLFSYTF
TRBV6-6	-	TRBJ2-7	TRBD2	TGTGCCAGCACCGCTAGCGGGGGGTTGGTCGAGCAGTACTTC	CASTASGGLVEQYF
TRBV27	-	TRBJ2-7	TRBD2	TGTGCCAGCAGTTTATCGAGGACTAGCGGGACGCCCTACGAGCAGTACTTC	CASSLSRTSGTPYEQYF
TRBV28	once	TRBJ2-7	TRBD1	TGTGCCAGCAGTTTAAGAGGGGGCCCTAAGAACTACGAGCAGTACTTC	CASSLRGGPKNYEQYF
TRBV7-2	-	TRBJ2-7	TRBD2	TGTGCCAGCAGCCTAGGGACTAGCGGGAGGATAGCCTACGAGCAGTACTTC	CASSLGTSGRIAYEQYF
TRBV19	-	TRBJ2-1	TRBD1	TGTGCCAGTAGTTACAGGGGGCCTTACAATGAGCAGTTCTTC	CASSYRGPYNEQFF
TRBV5-4	-	TRBJ1-3	TRBD1	TGTGCCAGCAGCTTGGGCGCAGGGGGCGTCCTTGGAAACACCATATATTTT	CASSLGAGGVLGNTIYF
TRBV19	-	TRBJ2-3	-	TGTGCCAGTAGTATAGGACTAGTCCTCACAGATACGCAGTATTTT	CASSIGLVLTDTQYF
TRBV5-1	-	TRBJ1-2	-	TGCGCCAGCAGCCTCCGTAGTAACAGGGGCTACACCTTC	CASSLRSNRGYTF
TRBV28	-	TRBJ1-4	TRBD1	TGTGCCAGCAGGACAGGGTCCGGTAATGAAAAACTGTTTTTT	CASRTGSGNEKLFF
TRBV5-1	-	TRBJ2-7	-	TGCGCCAGCAGACAGGAGCCACACTACGAGCAGTACTTC	CASRQEPHYEQYF
TRBV7-2	-	TRBJ1-2	-	TGTGCCAGCAGCTCCAGTGGGGGGCTCTATGGCTACACCTTC	CASSSSGGLYGYTF
TRBV19	-	TRBJ2-4	-	TGTGCCAGTAGTCCTCCCGATCTAGGGCGCATTCAGTACTTC	CASSPPDLGRIQYF
TRBV4-2	-	TRBJ2-6	-	TGTGCCAGCAGCCTAGACAGGTCCTCTGGGGCCAACGTCCTGACTTTC	CASSLDRSSGANVLTF
TRBV6-2/TRBV6-3	-	TRBJ1-1	-	TGTGCCAGCAGTTACTTGGAGTCCACTGAAGCTTTCTTT	CASSYLESTEAFF
TRBV5-5	few	TRBJ2-1	-	TGTGCCAGCAGGTTGGACTTCGTGAATGAGCAGTTCTTC	CASRLDFVNEQFF
TRBV3-1/TRBV3-2	-	TRBJ1-6	-	TGTGCCAGCAGCCGGGGGGTTAGTAATTCACCCCTCCACTTT	CASSRGVSNSPLHF
TRBV28	-	TRBJ1-2	TRBD1	TGTGCCAGCAGTTTTGGGTCGGGGACAGGGATCGACTATGGCTACACCTTC	CASSFGSGTGIDYGYTF
TRBV5-1	-	TRBJ2-3	-	TGCGCCAGCAGCTCAGGGACCGCCCGTGATACGCAGTATTTT	CASSSGTARDTQYF
TRBV6-1	-	TRBJ1-6	TRBD1	TGTGCCAGCAGTGAGACGACAAGGACAGGGAACTCACCCCTCCACTTT	CASSETTRTGNSPLHF
TRBV5-1	-	TRBJ2-5	-	TGCGCCAGCGGGGCCAGACAAGAGACCCAGTACTTC	CASGARQETQYF
TRBV21-1	-	TRBJ2-5	-	TGTGCCAGCCTGTTGTTAGAGACCCAGTACTTC	CASLLLETQYF
TRBV30	medium-sized	TRBJ1-6	-	TGTGCCTGGAGTCCAGGGAGCTCCTATAATTCACCCCTCCACTTT	CAWSPGSSYNSPLHF
TRBV6-4	-	TRBJ2-1	TRBD2	TGTGCCAGCAGTGAGTCCGGACTAGCGGGAGGTAATGAGCAGTTCTTC	CASSESGLAGGNEQFF
TRBV27	-	TRBJ1-5	-	TGTGCCAGCAGTTTATGGGGAGGGGGACAGCCCCAGCATTTT	CASSLWGGGQPQHF
TRBV7-2	-	TRBJ2-3	-	TGTGCCAGCAGCTTAGTGCACGGGAGCACAGATACGCAGTATTTT	CASSLVHGSTDTQYF
TRBV14	many	TRBJ1-1	-	TGTGCCAGCAGCCAAGATTGGGGCACCAATGAAGCTTTCTTT	CASSQDWGTNEAFF
TRBV27	-	TRBJ2-2	TRBD2	TGTGCCAGCAGTTTTATCGGGGGGGGCAGTTCAAACACCGGGGAGCTGTTTTTT	CASSFIGGGSSNTGELFF
TRBV5-6	-	TRBJ1-4	-	TGTGCCAGCAGCTTGACTAGGGCACGTGATAATGAAAAACTGTTTTTT	CASSLTRARDNEKLFF
TRBV4-2	-	TRBJ2-6	-	TGTGCCAGCAGCCAAGGGCGCGGGGCCAACGTCCTGACTTTC	CASSQGRGANVLTF